This T cell receptor beta chain originates from a study of blood T cells in healthy people across ages. General study findings and limits: The unknown donor CMV status may have confounded expanded clonotype changes.

A J-beta primer mix and a sample-barcoded 5' primer were used in a second PCR of roughly 6 to 11 cycles. The authors tagged each cDNA molecule using a template-switch adaptor with 12 random nucleotides. TCRdb redid the calling of the 5' RACE reads with MiXCR, one entry per CDR3 protein. The data show nearly 1 million distinct CDR3 sequences, approximately 50% seen once. This clonotype was picked up a small number of times. Its antigen is not known. The CDR3 loop spans 15 amino acids. Trimming pared 0 bases from V and 2 bases from J, leaving 11 bases between. Per the germline V gene, CDR1 is LGHNA and CDR2 is YNFKEQ.

The J gene is TRBJ2-7, the V gene TRBV4-2; a weak D match, TRBD2 (5 bases). This sequence originates from a woman aged 60-75 years in good health. The material sequenced was blood. The CDR3 nucleotides read TGTGCCAGCAGCCAAGAAAAGAGCGGCCCCTACGAGCAGTACTTC. As protein: CASSQEKSGPYEQYF.